These T cell receptor beta chains were read from a single sample in a study of blood T cell repertoires in COVID-19. The data were produced by immunoSEQ multiplex PCR, yet TCRdb's version contains in-frame clones alone and is incomplete. The sample includes roughly 46,000 clones, approximately 83% seen only once; the top ten take less than 20%. The sample taken for sequencing was peripheral blood. All receptors derive from a human donor in a cohort sampled during active COVID-19. The donor label of this sample is uncertain. Both conserved end residues are part of each CDR3. D genes are given only for firm matches. Clone size, where shown, is once, few, many, or a class for clones that have expanded.

j_call: TRBJ1-1; clone_size: NA; d_call: NA; v_call: TRBV9; cdr3_aa: CASSVGFHSTEAFF; cdr3_nt: TGTGCCAGCAGCGTAGGGTTTCATAGCACTGAAGCTTTCTTT
j_call: TRBJ2-2; clone_size: NA; d_call: NA; v_call: TRBV19; cdr3_aa: CASSRQENTGELFF; cdr3_nt: TGTGCCAGTAGTAGGCAGGAGAACACCGGGGAGCTGTTTTTT
j_call: TRBJ2-1; clone_size: NA; d_call: NA; v_call: TRBV24-1; cdr3_aa: CATSDLTRTGVDEQFF; cdr3_nt: TGTGCCACCAGTGATTTAACTCGGACCGGGGTGGATGAGCAGTTCTTC
j_call: TRBJ2-7; clone_size: once; d_call: NA; v_call: TRBV11-2; cdr3_aa: CASSFGDSRFYEQYF; cdr3_nt: TGTGCCAGCAGCTTCGGGGATTCCCGCTTTTACGAGCAGTACTTC
j_call: TRBJ1-1; clone_size: NA; d_call: NA; v_call: TRBV5-4; cdr3_aa: CASSREGLNTEAFF; cdr3_nt: TGTGCCAGCAGCCGAGAGGGCCTGAACACTGAAGCTTTCTTT
j_call: TRBJ2-7; clone_size: NA; d_call: NA; v_call: TRBV6-2/TRBV6-3; cdr3_aa: CASSYRGPEQYF; cdr3_nt: TGTGCCAGCAGTTACCGAGGGCCCGAGCAGTACTTC
j_call: TRBJ1-3; clone_size: NA; d_call: TRBD1; v_call: TRBV29-1; cdr3_aa: CSVIPTGRGNTIYF; cdr3_nt: TGCAGCGTTATCCCGACAGGGCGTGGAAACACCATATATTTT
j_call: TRBJ2-7; clone_size: few; d_call: TRBD1; v_call: TRBV6-6; cdr3_aa: CASSPRQGSAYEQYF; cdr3_nt: TGTGCCAGCAGCCCCCGACAGGGATCAGCCTACGAGCAGTACTTC
j_call: TRBJ1-1; clone_size: NA; d_call: TRBD1; v_call: TRBV5-5; cdr3_aa: CASSPLDRRNTEAFF; cdr3_nt: TGTGCCAGCAGCCCCCTGGACAGGCGAAACACTGAAGCTTTCTTT
j_call: TRBJ1-1; clone_size: NA; d_call: NA; v_call: TRBV11-2; cdr3_aa: CASRLDWGDTEAFF; cdr3_nt: TGTGCCAGCAGACTTGACTGGGGGGATACTGAAGCTTTCTTT
j_call: TRBJ1-3; clone_size: NA; d_call: TRBD1; v_call: TRBV6-5; cdr3_aa: CASSMTGQGGNTIYF; cdr3_nt: TGTGCCAGCAGTATGACGGGACAGGGGGGAAACACCATATATTTT
j_call: TRBJ1-3; clone_size: NA; d_call: TRBD1; v_call: TRBV4-3; cdr3_aa: CASSRTMGQGNTIYF; cdr3_nt: TGCGCCAGCAGCCGGACCATGGGACAGGGAAACACCATATATTTT
j_call: TRBJ2-5; clone_size: NA; d_call: NA; v_call: TRBV11-2; cdr3_aa: CASSSYRGGQETQYF; cdr3_nt: TGTGCCAGCAGCTCCTACAGGGGGGGACAAGAGACCCAGTACTTC
j_call: TRBJ1-4; clone_size: few; d_call: NA; v_call: TRBV18; cdr3_aa: CASSPAVAATNEKLFF; cdr3_nt: TGTGCCAGCTCACCAGCTGTGGCAGCAACTAATGAAAAACTGTTTTTT
j_call: TRBJ2-1; clone_size: NA; d_call: NA; v_call: TRBV15; cdr3_aa: CATGDNSYNEQFF; cdr3_nt: TGTGCCACCGGGGACAACTCCTACAATGAGCAGTTCTTC
j_call: TRBJ2-7; clone_size: NA; d_call: TRBD1; v_call: TRBV6-5; cdr3_aa: CASSDVGQGLGEQYF; cdr3_nt: TGTGCCAGCTCGGACGTAGGACAGGGGCTGGGGGAGCAGTACTTC
j_call: TRBJ2-6; clone_size: NA; d_call: NA; v_call: TRBV7-8; cdr3_aa: CASSLSGAGAGANVLTF; cdr3_nt: TGTGCCAGCAGCTTAAGTGGCGCGGGCGCTGGGGCCAACGTCCTGACTTTC
j_call: TRBJ2-3; clone_size: NA; d_call: TRBD1; v_call: TRBV4-1; cdr3_aa: CASSQDKGQTYTDTQYF; cdr3_nt: TGCGCCAGCAGCCAAGATAAGGGACAGACTTACACAGATACGCAGTATTTT
j_call: TRBJ2-1; clone_size: medium-sized; d_call: TRBD2; v_call: TRBV4-1; cdr3_aa: CASSQDRTSGGQGEQFF; cdr3_nt: TGCGCCAGCAGCCAAGATAGGACTAGCGGGGGACAAGGTGAGCAGTTCTTC
j_call: TRBJ1-2; clone_size: NA; d_call: NA; v_call: TRBV7-9; cdr3_aa: CASSSQWGGGNGYTF; cdr3_nt: TGTGCCAGCAGCTCCCAATGGGGCGGCGGGAATGGCTACACCTTC
j_call: TRBJ2-7; clone_size: NA; d_call: NA; v_call: TRBV7-6; cdr3_aa: CASSLGVASYEQYF; cdr3_nt: TGTGCCAGCAGCTTAGGGGTAGCGTCCTACGAGCAGTACTTC
j_call: TRBJ1-4; clone_size: NA; d_call: NA; v_call: TRBV19; cdr3_aa: CASSMVGHNEKLFF; cdr3_nt: TGTGCCAGTAGTATGGTTGGGCATAACGAAAAACTGTTTTTT
j_call: TRBJ1-5; clone_size: NA; d_call: NA; v_call: TRBV6-1; cdr3_aa: CASSERQVGSNQPQHF; cdr3_nt: TGTGCCAGCAGTGAGAGACAGGTAGGAAGCAATCAGCCCCAGCATTTT
j_call: TRBJ2-1; clone_size: NA; d_call: TRBD2; v_call: TRBV28; cdr3_aa: CASIGAGNYNEQFF; cdr3_nt: TGTGCCAGTATAGGAGCGGGGAACTACAATGAGCAGTTCTTC
j_call: TRBJ1-2; clone_size: NA; d_call: NA; v_call: TRBV19; cdr3_aa: CASSSAGGSYTHHTF; cdr3_nt: TGTGCCAGTAGCTCCGCCGGAGGATCATACACACATCACACCTTC